One sample yielded the 21 T cell receptor beta chains listed below, sequenced in a study of chemoradiotherapy in HPV16-positive cancers. Measured with immunoSEQ multiplex PCR; TCRdb has only the in-frame clones, and not every one. The table includes approximately 17,000 clones, around 92% detected once. Source: blood, taken from a patient who underwent chemoradiotherapy. These receptors originate from a human donor with HPV-associated anogenital cancer.

This clone was counted between two and nine times. This chain connects TRBV28 to TRBJ1-2; D is perhaps TRBD1 (5 bases). Germline V gene sequence: CDR1 MDHEN, CDR2 SYDVKM. The CDR3 has 13 amino acids. Trimming took off 6 bases at V and 5 bases at J, with 13 bases between the two ends. In nucleotides, the CDR3 is TGTGCCAGCAGGACCCCGGGGGGATATGGCTACACCTTC. Protein: CASRTPGGYGYTF.

The rearrangement links TRBV29-1 to TRBJ2-1; 8 positions match TRBD2. The CDR3 consists of 13 residues. V gave up 3 bases and J gave up 10 bases; unmatched junction bases: 8. Germline V gene sequence: CDR1 SQVTM, CDR2 ANQGSEA. CDR3 residues: CSVDGVAGSEQFF. As DNA, the CDR3 is TGCAGCGTTGATGGGGTAGCGGGGAGCGAGCAGTTCTTC.

J is TRBJ1-1 and V is TRBV5-1; no definite D call. V was shortened by 4 bases and J by 1 base, with 11 bases between the two germline ends. This CDR3 has 14 residues. Germline assignment: CDR1 SGHRS and CDR2 YFSETQ. As DNA, the CDR3 is TGCGCCAGCAGCCCGTTACAACAGAACACTGAAGCTTTCTTT. Translating gives CASSPLQQNTEAFF.

The J gene is TRBJ2-7, the V gene TRBV18, with 8 bases fitting TRBD2. V was pared by 5 bases and J by 6 bases, with 6 bases of the junction left unmatched. There are 13 residues in the CDR3. CDR1 is KGHSH, CDR2 LQKENI, per germline. The CDR3 region has the DNA TGTGCCAGCTCATATCAGCGGGAGCTCGAGCAGTACTTC. It encodes CASSYQRELEQYF.

J is TRBJ2-7 and V is TRBV11-2; D gene unclear. Between the trimmed V and J ends, which lost 0 bases and 6 bases, there was a span of 6 bases. Germline values: CDR1 SGHAT, CDR2 FQNNGV. This CDR3 region has 12 residues. DNA of the CDR3: TGTGCCAGCAGCTTAGAGAGGAGCGAGCAGTACTTC. Translation gives CASSLERSEQYF.

J is TRBJ2-3 and V is TRBV4-1, with TRBD1 matching over 10 bases. Germline loops: CDR1 MGHRA, CDR2 YSYEKL. The CDR3 sequence is 15 residues long. With V trimmed by 5 bases and J by 4 bases, 6 bases remained unmatched. The CDR3 nucleotides read TGCGCCAGCAGCTTCCTGACAGGGGGCGCAGATACGCAGTATTTT. The encoded protein is CASSFLTGGADTQYF.

In this sample, this clone turned up once. The V and J genes are TRBV5-4 and TRBJ2-1, with 8 bases aligning to TRBD2. The germline gives CDR1 SGHNT, CDR2 YYREEE (reference sequence). The CDR3 is made up of 15 amino acids. V shed 4 bases and J 7 bases; nucleotides not matched to a gene: 10. The CDR3 region is CASSLGFSGVNEQFF. Written as DNA, the CDR3 is TGTGCCAGCAGCCTTGGTTTTAGCGGGGTAAATGAGCAGTTCTTC.

The chain carries TRBV13 and TRBJ2-3; a weak D match, TRBD2 (6 bases). Trimming stripped 4 bases from V and 5 bases from J, with 13 bases between. Germline lookup yields CDR1 PRHDT and CDR2 FYEKMQ (reference sequence). The CDR3 is made up of 14 amino acids. Here the CDR3 DNA reads TGTGCCAGCAGCTCCTCGGGGGACGAAGATACGCAGTATTTT. The encoded protein is CASSSSGDEDTQYF.

J is TRBJ1-2 and V is TRBV5-5, with unresolved D. Trimming stripped 0 bases from V and 4 bases from J, with 13 bases between. The CDR3 sequence is 15 residues long. Germline V lookup: CDR1 SGHKS, CDR2 YYEKEE (reference sequence). The CDR3 here is CASSLDAGLGYGYTF. The CDR3 coding sequence is TGTGCCAGCAGCTTGGATGCAGGCCTCGGCTATGGCTACACCTTC. The variable domain in full, completed from reference TRBV5-5 and TRBJ1-2, reads DAGVTQSPTHLIKTRGQQVTLRCSPISGHKSVSWYQQVLGQGPQFIFQYYEKEERGRGNFPDRFSARQFPNYSSELNVNALLLGDSALYLCASSLDAGLGYGYTFGSGTRLTVV.

This chain links TRBV7-2 with TRBJ2-2; D is undetermined. Germline V gene data show CDR1 as SGHTA and CDR2 as FQGNSA. V dropped 5 bases and J dropped 7 bases, with 11 bases sitting between them. The CDR3 extends over 13 amino acids. CDR3 bases: TGTGCCAGCAGCACCCAATTCGGCGGGGAGCTGTTTTTT. This sequence encodes CASSTQFGGELFF. Full variable domain (outside the CDR3, taken from reference TRBV7-2 and TRBJ2-2): GAGVSQSPSNKVTEKGKDVELRCDPISGHTALYWYRQSLGQGLEFLIYFQGNSAPDKSGLPSDRFSAERTGGSVSTLTIQRTQQEDSAVYLCASSTQFGGELFFGEGSRLTVL.

This chain connects TRBV16 to TRBJ2-3, with D uncertain. Looked up from germline, CDR1 is KGHSY and CDR2 is FQNENV. With 2 bases removed from V and 2 bases from J, the gap between germline ends came to 11 bases. The CDR3 is 15 amino acids. In DNA, the CDR3 is TGTGCCAGCAGCCAACCCAGTCGGGCCACAGATACGCAGTATTTT. This encodes CASSQPSRATDTQYF. The complete variable domain, with remaining parts taken from reference TRBV16 and TRBJ2-3, reads GEEVAQTPKHLVRGEGQKAKLYCAPIKGHSYVFWYQQVLKNEFKFLISFQNENVFDETGMPKERFSAKCLPNSPCSLEIQATKLEDSAVYFCASSQPSRATDTQYFGPGTRLTVL.

This sequence joins TRBV5-4 and TRBJ1-1; D not resolved. This CDR3 has 13 amino acids. Germline CDR1 SGHNT, CDR2 YYREEE (reference sequence). V was trimmed by 4 bases and J by 6 bases, leaving 13 bases between them. CDR3 coding DNA: TGTGCCAGCAGCCCAGGCGGGATCGCTGAAGCTTTCTTT. This gives the protein CASSPGGIAEAFF.

This chain joins TRBV7-6 and TRBJ1-1; 11 bases match TRBD1. Germline V gives CDR1 SGHVS, CDR2 FNYEAQ. The CDR3 has 15 residues. V was pared by 6 bases and J by 5 bases, with 8 bases of the junction left unmatched. The CDR3: CASRPGTGGWTEAFF. DNA for the CDR3: TGTGCCAGCAGGCCCGGGACAGGGGGTTGGACTGAAGCTTTCTTT. Based on the CDR3 plus reference TRBV7-6 and TRBJ1-1, the full variable domain is GAGVSQSPRYKVTKRGQDVALRCDPISGHVSLYWYRQALGQGPEFLTYFNYEAQQDKSGLPNDRFSAERPEGSISTLTIQRTEQRDSAMYRCASRPGTGGWTEAFFGQGTRLTVV.

Only one count was recorded for this clone. Other DNA sequences in this specimen translate into the identical CDR3. The CDR3 DNA reads as TGTGCCAGCAGCGTAGGTCGGACTGAAGCTTTCTTT. It translates to CASSVGRTEAFF. The gene calls are TRBV9 and TRBJ1-1; D gene uncertain. The ends were cut back, 0 bases at V and 5 bases at J, with 5 bases in the middle. Looked up from germline, CDR1 is SGDLS and CDR2 is YYNGEE. The CDR3 is made up of 12 amino acids.

The chain carries TRBV28 and TRBJ2-3; D is perhaps TRBD2 (5 bases). The CDR3 length is 15 residues. The germline V gene encodes CDR1 MDHEN and CDR2 SYDVKM. V was shortened by 8 bases and J by 4 bases, with 19 bases between the two germline ends. The DNA for the CDR3 is TGTGCCAGCGGATTCACGGGGTTTGGGGCAGATACGCAGTATTTT. Encoded protein: CASGFTGFGADTQYF.

The rearrangement uses TRBV19 and TRBJ1-2, with D unclear. The CDR3 is made up of 13 amino acids. Per the germline V gene, CDR1 is LNHDA and CDR2 is SQIVND (reference sequence). The V end lost 1 base, the J end lost 2 bases, and 5 bases lay between the germline ends. The CDR3 DNA is TGTGCCAGTAGTATAGCAGAAAACTATGGCTACACCTTC. As protein: CASSIAENYGYTF. Full variable domain (outside the CDR3, taken from reference TRBV19 and TRBJ1-2): DGGITQSPKYLFRKEGQNVTLSCEQNLNHDAMYWYRQDPGQGLRLIYYSQIVNDFQKGDIAEGYSVSREKKESFPLTVTSAQKNPTAFYLCASSIAENYGYTFGSGTRLTVV.

V is TRBV15 and J is TRBJ2-3, with TRBD1 matching 9 bases. J lost 2 bases, V lost 3 bases, and 6 bases had no gene match. Germline V CDR1 and CDR2: LNHNV, YYDKDF (reference sequence). This CDR3 spans 16 amino acids. The CDR3 DNA is TGTGCCACCAGCAGCGACCGGGACAGGGCCACAGATACGCAGTATTTT. Translated, it gives CATSSDRDRATDTQYF.

The chain carries TRBV6-5 and TRBJ1-5, with D maybe TRBD1 (6 bases). V dropped 1 base and J dropped 5 bases, with 9 bases sitting between them. This CDR3 has 14 amino acids. Germline V gives CDR1 MNHEY, CDR2 SVGAGI. The CDR3 nucleotides are TGTGCCAGCAGTTACTTGGGGGGGCATCAGCCCCAGCATTTT. This translates into CASSYLGGHQPQHF.

The gene calls are TRBV5-1 and TRBJ2-5, with 11 bases identical to TRBD2. Losses at the gene ends were 4 bases for V and 5 bases for J; bases not matched to a gene: 7. Germline CDR1 is SGHRS and CDR2 is YFSETQ. The CDR3 extends over 15 amino acids. The CDR3 DNA sequence: TGCGCCAGCAGCCTTAGCGGGGGGGCTTTGGAGACCCAGTACTTC. It encodes CASSLSGGALETQYF.

The V call is TRBV18, the J call TRBJ1-2; TRBD1 matches at 9 bases. CDR3 length: 14 amino acids. After removal of 3 bases from V and 9 bases from J, the junction contained 8 bases not matched to a gene. CDR1 is KGHSH, CDR2 LQKENI, per germline. CDR3 coding DNA: TGTGCCAGCTCACCCGTCAAACAGGGGGCTAGCTACACCTTC. This translates into CASSPVKQGASYTF. Based on the CDR3 plus reference TRBV18 and TRBJ1-2, the full variable domain is NAGVMQNPRHLVRRRGQEARLRCSPMKGHSHVYWYRQLPEEGLKFMVYLQKENIIDESGMPKERFSAEFPKEGPSILRIQQVVRGDSAAYFCASSPVKQGASYTFGSGTRLTVV.

V gene TRBV6-1 combines with J gene TRBJ1-1, with D tentatively TRBD1 (6 bases). The germline V and J ends were trimmed by 5 bases and 4 bases, with 14 bases remaining between them. CDR3 size: 14 residues. Germline-derived CDR1 and CDR2 are MNHNS and SASEGT. CDR3 in DNA: TGTGCCAGCAGTATGTACAGGGATAGCACTGAAGCTTTCTTT. Its protein product is CASSMYRDSTEAFF.